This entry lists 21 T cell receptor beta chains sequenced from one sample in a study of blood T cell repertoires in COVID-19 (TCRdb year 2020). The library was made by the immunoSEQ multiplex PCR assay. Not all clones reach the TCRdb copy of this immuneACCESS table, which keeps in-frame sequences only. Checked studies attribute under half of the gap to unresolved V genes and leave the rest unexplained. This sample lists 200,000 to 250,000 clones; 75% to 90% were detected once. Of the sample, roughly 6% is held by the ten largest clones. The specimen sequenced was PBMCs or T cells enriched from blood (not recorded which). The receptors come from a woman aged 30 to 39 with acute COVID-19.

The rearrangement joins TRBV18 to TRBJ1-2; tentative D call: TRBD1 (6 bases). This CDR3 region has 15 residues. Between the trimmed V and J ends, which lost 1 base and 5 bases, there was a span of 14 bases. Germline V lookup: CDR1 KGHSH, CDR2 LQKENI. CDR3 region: CASSPLHREAYGYTF. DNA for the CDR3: TGTGCCAGCTCACCACTTCACAGGGAAGCTTATGGCTACACCTTC.

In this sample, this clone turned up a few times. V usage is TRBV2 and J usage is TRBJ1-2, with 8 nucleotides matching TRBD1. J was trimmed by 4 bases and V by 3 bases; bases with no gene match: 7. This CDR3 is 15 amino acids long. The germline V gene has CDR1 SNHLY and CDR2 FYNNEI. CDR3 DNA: TGTGCCAGCAGTGAGGACAGGGAAACCGTCTATGGCTACACCTTC. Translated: CASSEDRETVYGYTF.

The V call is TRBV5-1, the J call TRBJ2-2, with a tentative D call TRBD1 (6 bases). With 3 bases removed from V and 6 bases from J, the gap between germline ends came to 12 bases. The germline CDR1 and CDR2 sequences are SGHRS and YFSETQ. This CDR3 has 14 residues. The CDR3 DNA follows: TGCGCCAGCAGCTCTACAGGGTGGGCCGGGGAGCTGTTTTTT. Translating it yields CASSSTGWAGELFF.

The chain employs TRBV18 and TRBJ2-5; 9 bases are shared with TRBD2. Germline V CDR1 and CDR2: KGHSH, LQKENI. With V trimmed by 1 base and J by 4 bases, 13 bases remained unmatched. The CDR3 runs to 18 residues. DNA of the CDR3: TGTGCCAGCTCACCACGTGTGTCCGGCGGGAGGGCCGGAGAGACCCAGTACTTC. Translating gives CASSPRVSGGRAGETQYF.

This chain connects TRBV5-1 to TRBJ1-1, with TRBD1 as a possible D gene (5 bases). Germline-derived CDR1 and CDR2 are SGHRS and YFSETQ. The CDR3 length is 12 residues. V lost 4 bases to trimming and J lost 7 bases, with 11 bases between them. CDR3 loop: CASSPAGVEAFF. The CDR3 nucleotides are TGCGCCAGCAGCCCGGCGGGGGTTGAAGCTTTCTTT.

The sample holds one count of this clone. CDR3 DNA: TGTGCCAGCAGCTTAGGGGGAGCGGGAGAGATTCGGAATGAGCAGTTCTTC. Its protein product is CASSLGGAGEIRNEQFF. V usage is TRBV11-2 and J usage is TRBJ2-1; 8 positions agree with TRBD2. Germline assignment: CDR1 SGHAT and CDR2 FQNNGV. This CDR3 comprises 17 residues. V trimming: 1 base; J trimming: 7 bases; junction bases outside the gene matches: 12.

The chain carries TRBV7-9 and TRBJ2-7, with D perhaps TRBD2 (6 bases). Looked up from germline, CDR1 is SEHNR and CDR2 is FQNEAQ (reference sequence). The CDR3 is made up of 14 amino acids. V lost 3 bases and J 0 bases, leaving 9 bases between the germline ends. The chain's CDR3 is CASSLAGTSYEQYF. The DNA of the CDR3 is TGTGCCAGCAGCTTGGCGGGAACCTCCTACGAGCAGTACTTC.

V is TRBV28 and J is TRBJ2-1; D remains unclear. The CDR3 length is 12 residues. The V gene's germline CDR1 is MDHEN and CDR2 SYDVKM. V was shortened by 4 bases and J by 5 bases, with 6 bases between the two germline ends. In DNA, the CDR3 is TGTGCCAGCAGTTCCCGGGACAATGAGCAGTTCTTC. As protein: CASSSRDNEQFF.

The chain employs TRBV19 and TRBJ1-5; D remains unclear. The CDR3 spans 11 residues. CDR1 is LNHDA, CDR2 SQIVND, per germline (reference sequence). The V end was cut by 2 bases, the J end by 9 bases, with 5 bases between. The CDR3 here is CASSITGPQHF. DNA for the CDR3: TGTGCCAGTAGTATAACCGGGCCCCAGCATTTT.

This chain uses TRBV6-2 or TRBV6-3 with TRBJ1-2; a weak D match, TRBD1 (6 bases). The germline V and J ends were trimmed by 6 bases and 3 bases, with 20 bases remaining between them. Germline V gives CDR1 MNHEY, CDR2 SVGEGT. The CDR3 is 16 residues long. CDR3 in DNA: TGTGCCAGCAGCTCACCAGTCAGGCCAGGGGACTATGGCTACACCTTC. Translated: CASSSPVRPGDYGYTF.

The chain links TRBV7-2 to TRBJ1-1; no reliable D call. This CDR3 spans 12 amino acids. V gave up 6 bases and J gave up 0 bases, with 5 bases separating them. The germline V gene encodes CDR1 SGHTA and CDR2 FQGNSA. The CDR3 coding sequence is TGTGCCAGCAGGTTTATGAACACTGAAGCTTTCTTT. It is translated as CASRFMNTEAFF.

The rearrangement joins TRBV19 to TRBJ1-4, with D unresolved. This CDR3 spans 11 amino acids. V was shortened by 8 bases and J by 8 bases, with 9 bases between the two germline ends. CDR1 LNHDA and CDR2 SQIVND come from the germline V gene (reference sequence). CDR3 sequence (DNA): TGTGCCAGTGGGCATACAGAAAAACTGTTTTTT. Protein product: CASGHTEKLFF. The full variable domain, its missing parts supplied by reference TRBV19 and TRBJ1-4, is DGGITQSPKYLFRKEGQNVTLSCEQNLNHDAMYWYRQDPGQGLRLIYYSQIVNDFQKGDIAEGYSVSREKKESFPLTVTSAQKNPTAFYLCASGHTEKLFFGSGTQLSVL.

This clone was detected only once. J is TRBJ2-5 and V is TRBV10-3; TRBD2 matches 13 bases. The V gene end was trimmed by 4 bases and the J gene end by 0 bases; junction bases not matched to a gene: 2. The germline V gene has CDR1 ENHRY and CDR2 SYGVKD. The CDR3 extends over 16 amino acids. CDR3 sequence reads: CAISGLAGGYQETQYF. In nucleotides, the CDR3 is TGTGCCATCAGTGGACTAGCGGGGGGCTACCAAGAGACCCAGTACTTC.

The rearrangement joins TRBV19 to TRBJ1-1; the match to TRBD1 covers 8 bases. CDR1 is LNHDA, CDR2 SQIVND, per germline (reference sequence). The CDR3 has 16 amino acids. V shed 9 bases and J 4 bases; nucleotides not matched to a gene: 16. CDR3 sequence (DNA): TGTGCCAGCCATGACCCCTTCAGGGGGCAGGGCACTGAAGCTTTCTTT. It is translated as CASHDPFRGQGTEAFF.

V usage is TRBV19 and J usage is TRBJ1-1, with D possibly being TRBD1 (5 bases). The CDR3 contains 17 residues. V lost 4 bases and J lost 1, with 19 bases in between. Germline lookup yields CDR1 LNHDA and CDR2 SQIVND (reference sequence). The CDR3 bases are TGTGCCAGTAGTACCCGTCCAACAGGCGAGTCGAACACTGAAGCTTTCTTT. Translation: CASSTRPTGESNTEAFF.

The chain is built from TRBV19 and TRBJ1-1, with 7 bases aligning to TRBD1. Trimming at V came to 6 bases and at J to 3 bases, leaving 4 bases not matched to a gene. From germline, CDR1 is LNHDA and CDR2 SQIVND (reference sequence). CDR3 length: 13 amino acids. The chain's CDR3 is CASRAGGDTEAFF. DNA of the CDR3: TGTGCCAGTAGGGCAGGGGGAGACACTGAAGCTTTCTTT.

Here the CDR3 reads CAQSQGGDYSNQPQHF. The CDR3 nucleotides read TGTGCCCAATCCCAAGGAGGGGATTATAGCAATCAGCCCCAGCATTTT. The chain couples TRBV5-6 to TRBJ1-5; a possible D gene is TRBD1 (5 bases). The germline V gene encodes CDR1 SGHDT and CDR2 YYEEEE. This CDR3 is 16 amino acids long. Trimming removed 10 bases from V and 0 bases from J, with 20 bases in between.

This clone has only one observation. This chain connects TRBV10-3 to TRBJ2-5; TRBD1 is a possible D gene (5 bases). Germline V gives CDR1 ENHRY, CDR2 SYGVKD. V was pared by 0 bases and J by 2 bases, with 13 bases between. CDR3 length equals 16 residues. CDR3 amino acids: CAISESWQGWQETQYF. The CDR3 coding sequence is TGTGCCATCAGTGAGTCATGGCAGGGTTGGCAAGAGACCCAGTACTTC.

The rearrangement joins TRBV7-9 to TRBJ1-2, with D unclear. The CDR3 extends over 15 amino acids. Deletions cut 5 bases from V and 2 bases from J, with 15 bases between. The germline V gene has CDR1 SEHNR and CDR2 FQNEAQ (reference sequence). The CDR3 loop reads CASSPGEGWNYGYTF. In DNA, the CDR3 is TGTGCCAGCAGCCCTGGGGAGGGCTGGAACTATGGCTACACCTTC.

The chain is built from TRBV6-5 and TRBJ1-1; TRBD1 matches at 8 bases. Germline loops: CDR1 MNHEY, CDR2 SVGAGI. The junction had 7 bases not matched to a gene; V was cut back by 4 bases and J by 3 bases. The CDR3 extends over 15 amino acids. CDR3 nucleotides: TGTGCCAGCAGTTTTAATACAGGGGGGCACACTGAAGCTTTCTTT. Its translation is CASSFNTGGHTEAFF.

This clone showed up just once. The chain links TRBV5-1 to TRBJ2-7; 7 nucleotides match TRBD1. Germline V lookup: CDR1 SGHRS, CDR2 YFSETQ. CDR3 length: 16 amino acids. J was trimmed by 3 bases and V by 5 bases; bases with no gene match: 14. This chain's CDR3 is CASSYRQGTMDYEQYF. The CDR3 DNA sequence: TGCGCCAGCAGTTACAGACAGGGAACCATGGACTACGAGCAGTACTTC.